Below are 29 T cell receptor beta chains sequenced from a single sample in a study of shared clonotypes between healthy human individuals. Repertoires were generated with immunoSEQ multiplex PCR, while TCRdb's copy carries only in-frame clones and drops some. The sample yields about 2.4 million clones, 93% seen once. The specimen was naive CD4+ T cells from PBMCs. The sample's subset: CD45RA+ positively selected. The receptors come from a man younger than 35 in good health. Some clones in this sample may be carry-over from other donors' samples.

The J gene is TRBJ1-5, the V gene TRBV18; perhaps TRBD1 as D (6 bases). CDR1 KGHSH and CDR2 LQKENI come from the germline V gene. The CDR3 is 16 amino acids. Trimming stripped 3 bases from V and 4 bases from J, with 16 bases between. CDR3 sequence (DNA): TGTGCCAGCTCACCCTCTGGGGGGGCAAGGAATCAGCCCCAGCATTTT. It is translated as CASSPSGGARNQPQHF.

The chain recombines TRBV29-1 with TRBJ1-2; no firm D call. CDR3 length equals 13 residues. The germline V gene encodes CDR1 SQVTM and CDR2 ANQGSEA. Trimming removed 4 bases from V and 6 bases from J, with 15 bases in between. The CDR3 loop is CSVGDGRANGYTF. The CDR3 coding sequence is TGCAGCGTTGGTGACGGTCGGGCGAATGGCTACACCTTC.

This clone occurred a few times. J is TRBJ1-2 and V is TRBV7-9; 8 nucleotides agree with TRBD1. Germline values: CDR1 SEHNR, CDR2 FQNEAQ (reference sequence). Trimming took 2 bases from V and 8 from J; bases not matched to a gene: 7. The CDR3 loop spans 14 amino acids. The CDR3 reads CASSLLDRARGYTF. In DNA form, the CDR3 reads TGTGCCAGCAGCTTATTGGACAGGGCTCGCGGCTACACCTTC.

This clone was seen only once. The genes are TRBV5-1 and TRBJ2-5; perhaps TRBD2 as D (6 bases). The germline V gene has CDR1 SGHRS and CDR2 YFSETQ. Trimming pared 4 bases from V and 5 bases from J, leaving 21 bases between. The CDR3 length is 16 residues. CDR3: CASSSLGGLYTETQYF. Here the CDR3 DNA reads TGCGCCAGCAGCAGCCTCGGGGGACTCTATACGGAGACCCAGTACTTC.

This clone was observed once. The chain's CDR3 is CASSLSAGGNYGYTF. CDR3 sequence (DNA): TGTGCCAGCAGTTTATCGGCAGGGGGCAACTATGGCTACACCTTC. The J gene is TRBJ1-2, the V gene TRBV27; TRBD1 agrees at 8 bases. Germline assignment: CDR1 MNHEY and CDR2 SMNVEV (reference sequence). Losses at the gene ends were 0 bases for V and 2 bases for J; bases not matched to a gene: 2. CDR3 length: 15 residues.

A note on this clone: The same CDR3 arises from other DNA sequences in this sample as well. This rearrangement joins TRBV7-2 to TRBJ2-7; D is perhaps TRBD2 (6 bases). The V end was cut by 4 bases, the J end by 1 base, with 14 bases between. The germline gives CDR1 SGHTA, CDR2 FQGNSA. The CDR3 is 15 residues long. The CDR3 spells CASSSTGTVSYEQYF. As DNA, the CDR3 is TGTGCCAGCAGCTCAACCGGGACTGTGTCCTACGAGCAGTACTTC.

The chain uses TRBV19 and TRBJ1-1; 8 bases fit TRBD1. This CDR3 comprises 16 residues. Unmatched junction bases numbered 11, after V lost 4 bases and J lost 4 bases. Germline V gene sequence: CDR1 LNHDA, CDR2 SQIVND (reference sequence). The DNA of the CDR3 is TGTGCCAGTAGTAAAAACAGGGGGACTATGGGCACTGAAGCTTTCTTT. It translates to CASSKNRGTMGTEAFF.

Notes on this clone: Other DNA sequences of this sample code for an identical CDR3. The gene calls are TRBV5-1 and TRBJ2-2; a possible D gene is TRBD1 (5 bases). Germline V gene data show CDR1 as SGHRS and CDR2 as YFSETQ. The CDR3 extends over 13 amino acids. V dropped 1 base and J dropped 6 bases, with 7 bases sitting between them. CDR3 in DNA: TGCGCCAGCAGCTTGCAAGGGGCCGGGGAGCTGTTTTTT. Residues: CASSLQGAGELFF.

Of note for this clone: Other DNA sequences in the same sample also yield this CDR3. The chain carries TRBV7-8 and TRBJ2-2, with D perhaps being TRBD1 or TRBD2 (5 bases each). The V and J ends lost 3 bases and 5 bases respectively, with 7 bases between them. The length of the CDR3 is 13 residues. Germline V CDR1 and CDR2: SGHVS, FQNEAQ. The CDR3 is CASSFGGTGELFF. The CDR3 DNA follows: TGTGCCAGCAGCTTTGGGGGTACCGGGGAGCTGTTTTTT. The whole variable domain, remainder taken from reference TRBV7-8 and TRBJ2-2, is GAGVSQSPRYKVAKRGQDVALRCDPISGHVSLFWYQQALGQGPEFLTYFQNEAQLDKSGLPSDRFFAERPEGSVSTLKIQRTQQEDSAVYLCASSFGGTGELFFGEGSRLTVL.

The V gene is TRBV7-9, the J gene TRBJ2-5; no clear D gene. V was pared by 5 bases and J by 2 bases, with 15 bases between. Germline lookup yields CDR1 SEHNR and CDR2 FQNEAQ (reference sequence). This CDR3 contains 15 residues. The CDR3 sequence is CASSPSGFKQETQYF. In nucleotides, the CDR3 is TGTGCCAGCAGCCCCTCCGGGTTCAAACAAGAGACCCAGTACTTC.

CDR3 amino acids: CAIRPTGGPYEQYF. CDR3 nucleotides: TGTGCCATCAGGCCGACAGGGGGCCCCTACGAGCAGTACTTC. The chain couples TRBV10-3 to TRBJ2-7; 10 nucleotides match TRBD1. Trimming at V came to 6 bases and at J to 2 bases, leaving 4 bases not matched to a gene. The CDR3 spans 14 residues. CDR1 and CDR2 (germline): ENHRY, SYGVKD.

This clone has a single count. The V gene is TRBV29-1, the J gene TRBJ2-1; 12 bases line up with TRBD2. The CDR3 is 16 residues long. The germline V gene has CDR1 SQVTM and CDR2 ANQGSEA. Trimming removed 4 bases from V and 7 bases from J; junction bases left unmatched: 11. In DNA form, the CDR3 reads TGCAGCGTTGCCACTAGCGGGAGGCCCGCGGGGAATGAGCAGTTCTTC. Its protein is CSVATSGRPAGNEQFF.

The chain links TRBV28 to TRBJ1-2; D remains ambiguous. This CDR3 comprises 12 residues. Germline CDR1 MDHEN, CDR2 SYDVKM. Trimming took 10 bases from V and 4 from J, leaving 13 bases between them. In DNA, the CDR3 is TGTGCCAACACGGGATACCCCTATGGCTACACCTTC. Its protein is CANTGYPYGYTF.

The J gene is TRBJ2-2, the V gene TRBV7-2, with a weak D call TRBD1 (5 bases). Germline CDR1 reads SGHTA; CDR2 reads FQGNSA. V lost 5 bases, J lost 6 bases, and 19 bases lay in between. This CDR3 is 16 amino acids long. The DNA of the CDR3 is TGTGCCAGCAGCCTCCATGGGGCTGCTGGGGCCGGGGAGCTGTTTTTT. This encodes CASSLHGAAGAGELFF.

The gene calls are TRBV15 and TRBJ1-2, with TRBD1 as a possible D gene (5 bases). The CDR3 has 15 residues. Trimming cost V 6 bases and J 3 bases, with 17 bases left between them. Germline V gives CDR1 LNHNV, CDR2 YYDKDF (reference sequence). The CDR3 here is CATRLERTPDYGYTF. The CDR3 nucleotides read TGTGCCACCAGACTGGAACGGACACCAGACTATGGCTACACCTTC.

This chain uses TRBV9 with TRBJ2-3; weak D call: TRBD2 (6 bases). V lost 3 bases, J lost 2 bases, and 16 bases lay in between. Germline values: CDR1 SGDLS, CDR2 YYNGEE. The CDR3 runs 16 residues. The CDR3 spells CASSAHSGSYTDTQYF. Written as DNA, the CDR3 is TGTGCCAGCAGCGCCCATAGCGGCAGTTACACAGATACGCAGTATTTT.

This clone has a single count. The CDR3 loop reads CASSLAGTSGPQSQFF. The CDR3 DNA follows: TGCGCCAGCAGCTTGGCCGGGACTAGCGGGCCCCAATCGCAGTTCTTC. The chain links TRBV5-1 to TRBJ2-1; 12 bases map to TRBD2. CDR1 is SGHRS, CDR2 YFSETQ, per germline. J was trimmed by 12 bases and V by 0 bases; bases with no gene match: 10. The CDR3 totals 16 residues. The full variable domain, with the rest looked up from reference TRBV5-1 and TRBJ2-1, is KAGVTQTPRYLIKTRGQQVTLSCSPISGHRSVSWYQQTPGQGLQFLFEYFSETQRNKGNFPGRFSGRQFSNSRSEMNVSTLELGDSALYLCASSLAGTSGPQSQFFGPGTRLTVL.

The V gene is TRBV5-4, the J gene TRBJ2-1, with TRBD2 matching over 9 bases. The germline V gene has CDR1 SGHNT and CDR2 YYREEE (reference sequence). The V segment lost 4 bases and the J segment 5 bases; nucleotides outside the gene matches: 10. The CDR3 spans 16 residues. The CDR3 DNA reads as TGTGCCAGCAGCCTAGCCCTAGCGGGATACGACAATGAGCAGTTCTTC. Its translation: CASSLALAGYDNEQFF.

The rearrangement uses TRBV7-2 and TRBJ2-1; perhaps TRBD2 as D (6 bases). The CDR3 runs 16 residues. The germline V gene encodes CDR1 SGHTA and CDR2 FQGNSA. Trimming pared 5 bases from V and 5 bases from J, leaving 19 bases between. This CDR3 is CASSGRETGFDNEQFF. The CDR3 DNA follows: TGTGCCAGCAGCGGGCGGGAAACGGGATTCGACAATGAGCAGTTCTTC.

The chain combines TRBV5-6 with TRBJ2-2; no clear D gene. The CDR3 runs 16 residues. Germline CDR1 is SGHDT and CDR2 is YYEEEE. V lost 5 bases, J lost 1 base, and 15 bases lay in between. The DNA for the CDR3 is TGTGCCAGCAGTTCTAGGCACACTCGGAACACCGGGGAGCTGTTTTTT. Amino acids: CASSSRHTRNTGELFF.

The rearrangement joins TRBV4-3 to TRBJ1-3, with no clear D. The CDR3 loop spans 15 amino acids. Germline V gene sequence: CDR1 LGHNA, CDR2 YSLEER. V lost 0 bases to trimming and J lost 0 bases, with 6 bases between them. This CDR3 is CASSQDFGSGNTIYF. The CDR3 region has the DNA TGCGCCAGCAGCCAAGATTTCGGCTCTGGAAACACCATATATTTT.

V and J are TRBV6-5 and TRBJ2-5; TRBD1 matches 8 bases. This CDR3 is 16 amino acids long. Germline CDR1 reads MNHEY; CDR2 reads SVGAGI. Germline trimming cut 2 bases from V and 5 bases from J; bases unmatched to any gene: 10. In nucleotides, the CDR3 is TGTGCCAGCAGTTACAATTCGCCAGGGGGCAGGGAGACCCAGTACTTC. Translation gives CASSYNSPGGRETQYF.

The V call is TRBV11-3, the J call TRBJ2-3; 12 bases are shared with TRBD2. V dropped 1 base and J dropped 3; count of bases not matched to a gene: 5. Germline lookup yields CDR1 SGHNT and CDR2 YENEEA. This CDR3 is 17 amino acids long. The CDR3 sequence is CASSLGTSGRQTDTQYF. In nucleotides, the CDR3 is TGTGCCAGCAGCTTAGGTACTAGCGGGAGGCAGACAGATACGCAGTATTTT.

The rearrangement links TRBV11-2 to TRBJ2-1; D remains unclear. Looked up from germline, CDR1 is SGHAT and CDR2 is FQNNGV. V was pared by 2 bases and J by 6 bases, with 5 bases between. The CDR3 length is 12 residues. In DNA, the CDR3 is TGTGCCAGCAGCTTATTACGCAATGAGCAGTTCTTC. Its translation is CASSLLRNEQFF.

In this sample, this clone turned up once. This chain connects TRBV5-4 to TRBJ1-2; D not certain. The CDR3 contains 16 residues. The germline CDR1 and CDR2 sequences are SGHNT and YYREEE (reference sequence). V was pared by 0 bases and J by 2 bases, with 14 bases between. The CDR3 DNA follows: TGTGCCAGCAGCTTGGCGGCGACGGGGAAGAACTATGGCTACACCTTC. This translates into CASSLAATGKNYGYTF. Filled out from reference TRBV5-4 and TRBJ1-2, the complete variable domain reads ETGVTQSPTHLIKTRGQQVTLRCSSQSGHNTVSWYQQALGQGPQFIFQYYREEENGRGNFPPRFSGLQFPNYSSELNVNALELDDSALYLCASSLAATGKNYGYTFGSGTRLTVV.

A remark on this clone: This specimen includes other DNA sequences encoding the same CDR3. The genes are TRBV18 and TRBJ2-3; D is unresolved. This CDR3 has 14 amino acids. Germline V gives CDR1 KGHSH, CDR2 LQKENI. V lost 2 bases to trimming and J lost 0 bases, with 6 bases between them. The CDR3 sequence: CASSPLASTDTQYF. In nucleotides, the CDR3 is TGTGCCAGCTCACCATTAGCAAGCACAGATACGCAGTATTTT.

The chain recombines TRBV5-1 with TRBJ1-3; 9 bases are shared with TRBD1. The V and J ends lost 4 bases and 5 bases, in that order; junction bases with no gene match: 7. The CDR3 is 15 amino acids. CDR1 is SGHRS and CDR2 is YFSETQ in the germline V gene. In DNA form, the CDR3 reads TGCGCCAGCAGCATCGGGACAGGGAATAGAAACACCATATATTTT. Amino acids: CASSIGTGNRNTIYF.

This chain links TRBV7-2 with TRBJ2-7, with D perhaps TRBD1 or TRBD2 (5 bases each). Looked up from germline, CDR1 is SGHTA and CDR2 is FQGNSA. With 5 bases removed from V and 3 bases from J, the gap between germline ends came to 14 bases. This CDR3 contains 14 residues. CDR3 bases: TGTGCCAGCAGCCCCTCCGGGGCCAACTACGAGCAGTACTTC. The encoded protein is CASSPSGANYEQYF.

The CDR3 nucleotides are TGTGCCAGCTCTCCCGGGGTGGCAGACTACGAGCAGTACTTC. It is translated as CASSPGVADYEQYF. The chain employs TRBV18 and TRBJ2-7, with a possible D match to TRBD2 (5 bases). The V gene's germline CDR1 is KGHSH and CDR2 LQKENI. The CDR3 spans 14 residues. V lost 6 bases to trimming and J lost 3 bases, with 15 bases between them.